This record covers a single T cell receptor beta chain. No antigen is known for it. This record comes from a study of T cells after yellow fever vaccination. Study results and limitations: It was the secondary response that reached its peak faster, day 5 versus 15, but it was weaker. Boosting was followed by the reappearance of most primary-vaccination clones (under 97% CD4, under 90% CD8). A limited proportion of clonotypes was detected within both the CD4 and CD8 compartments.

The CDR3 extends over 17 amino acids. In germline, CDR1 is WSHSY, CDR2 SAAADI. Trimming removed 0 bases at V and 2 bases at J, with 15 bases between. Template switching by 5'RACE produced TCR cDNA, adding a universal primer site and UMIs. TCRdb independently ran MiXCR on the 5' RACE reads; one entry per CDR3 protein. The data show under 600,000 distinct CDR3 sequences, around an eighth seen once. The rearrangement joins TRBV10-2 to TRBJ2-3, with a tentative D call TRBD2 (5 bases). This receptor was obtained from a man younger than 45 who received the YFV17D yellow fever vaccine. The source material was PBMCs, sampled on the day of the yellow fever booster vaccination. The CDR3 DNA reads TGCGCCAGCAGTGAGTCGTTACTAGTGCAGACCACAGATACGCAGTATTTT. Its translation: CASSESLLVQTTDTQYF.